This TCR beta chain appears in the sequencing data of a study of cytomegalovirus exposure and HLA in healthy donors. Study summary: Of all 400 or so donors who were genotyped, under 90% belonged to the Caucasian-associated ancestry cluster.

CDR1 and CDR2 (germline): DFQATT, SNEGSKA (reference sequence). The CDR3 extends over 11 amino acids. Trimming stripped 0 bases from V and 6 bases from J, with 4 bases between. The PCR was carried out with 60 Vbeta primers and 13 Jbeta primers. Sequencing used immunoSEQ multiplex PCR; TCRdb keeps in-frame clones, though not all of them. Of roughly 110,000 clones in the sample, approximately 80% were seen once. Study-level results: The study put under 200 TCR beta chains on its list as cytomegalovirus-associated. Common viral pathogens were later found to be apparently linked to several of the most significant clusters.

As regards this clone: Its target is not known. The same CDR3 arises from other DNA sequences in this sample as well.

This clonotype was obtained from a woman younger than 45 in good health and CMV-seropositive. The sequencing input was PBMCs. V is TRBV20-1 and J is TRBJ2-3; no clear D gene. The CDR3 loop is CSARDLDTQYF. The DNA for the CDR3 is TGCAGTGCTAGAGATCTGGATACGCAGTATTTT.